This T cell receptor beta chain was observed in a study of blood T cell repertoires in COVID-19. Study context: Whether acute or convalescent, the COVID-19 samples came from the United States, Italy and Spain. T cells, B-cell-depleted T cells, or PBMCs supplied cDNA or gDNA.

There are 17 residues in the CDR3. Germline trimming cut 1 base from V and 6 bases from J; bases unmatched to any gene: 7. Germline V lookup: CDR1 SNHLY, CDR2 FYNNEI. In the original analysis: By means of reference gene primer amplification, nucleated cell counts were estimated. Only in-frame clones appear in the TCRdb table, and some are missing; sequencing was by immunoSEQ multiplex PCR. The DNA was the basis for D and trimming; V, J and clone size are from that table. Of 40,000 or so clones in the sample, 85% to 90% were seen once. Sequenced material: peripheral blood. This rearrangement joins TRBV2 to TRBJ1-5; TRBD1 aligns across 12 bases. The source is a man in his sixties with active or convalescent COVID-19. This CDR3 is CASSEGGDRGLGQPQHF. DNA for the CDR3: TGTGCCAGCAGTGAAGGGGGGGACAGGGGGCTCGGTCAGCCCCAGCATTTT.